This passage covers 25 T cell receptor beta chains from one sample sequenced in a study of shared clonotypes between healthy human individuals. Profiling relied on immunoSEQ multiplex PCR, and the TCRdb table lists in-frame clones only, not all of them. The sample lists about 480,000 clones, 60% to 80% occurring once. Sequenced: PBMCs. The source of these receptors is a woman aged 40 to 49 in good health. Some clones in this sample may be carry-over from other donors' samples.

The chain has TRBV18 and TRBJ1-2; 11 positions match TRBD1. The CDR3 is 16 residues long. CDR1 is KGHSH and CDR2 is LQKENI in the germline V gene. V dropped 3 bases and J dropped 7; count of bases not matched to a gene: 10. The DNA of the CDR3 is TGTGCCAGCTCACCGGGTCTGGACAGGGGGCGTGGTGGCTACACCTTC. Translated, it gives CASSPGLDRGRGGYTF.

The chain has TRBV28 and TRBJ1-4, with TRBD1 identical over 7 bases. This CDR3 is built from 15 residues. V lost 0 bases to trimming and J lost 8 bases; unmatched junction nucleotides: 6. Germline-derived CDR1 and CDR2 are MDHEN and SYDVKM. In DNA form, the CDR3 reads TGTGCCAGCAGTTTATGGGCAGGGGGAGCGGAAAAACTGTTTTTT. As protein: CASSLWAGGAEKLFF.

V is TRBV19 and J is TRBJ2-2, with a weak D call TRBD1 (5 bases). CDR3 length: 15 amino acids. Germline V gene lookup returns CDR1 LNHDA and CDR2 SQIVND (reference sequence). V lost 3 bases to trimming and J lost 2 bases, with 10 bases between them. The CDR3 bases are TGTGCCAGTAGTATTGACGGACAAAACACCGGGGAGCTGTTTTTT. Amino acid sequence: CASSIDGQNTGELFF.

The rearrangement joins TRBV7-9 to TRBJ2-7; 10 nucleotides line up with TRBD2. After removal of 4 bases from V and 4 bases from J, the junction contained 10 bases not matched to a gene. CDR3 length equals 16 residues. The germline V gene encodes CDR1 SEHNR and CDR2 FQNEAQ (reference sequence). In nucleotides, the CDR3 is TGTGCCAGCAGCTCCCTCTCTAGCGGGAGAAGGTACGAGCAGTACTTC. Amino acid sequence: CASSSLSSGRRYEQYF.

The chain has TRBV18 and TRBJ2-1, with 10 bases matching TRBD2. The CDR3 spans 15 residues. Germline CDR1 KGHSH, CDR2 LQKENI. The trim removed 3 bases at V and 5 bases at J, leaving 4 bases unmatched. The CDR3 DNA follows: TGTGCCAGCTCACCTAGCGGGAGGAGGAACAATGAGCAGTTCTTC. It translates to CASSPSGRRNNEQFF.

The chain employs TRBV6-5 and TRBJ2-1; D is possibly TRBD2 (6 bases). Trimming stripped 7 bases from V and 4 bases from J, with 14 bases between. There are 14 residues in the CDR3. In germline, CDR1 is MNHEY, CDR2 SVGAGI. The CDR3 spells CASTPGDPYNEQFF. CDR3 sequence (DNA): TGTGCCAGCACTCCGGGAGACCCGTACAATGAGCAGTTCTTC.

The chain joins TRBV6-5 to TRBJ2-7, with 10 bases matching TRBD1. Per germline, CDR1 MNHEY and CDR2 SVGAGI. This CDR3 comprises 14 residues. Trimming cost V 6 bases and J 4 bases; bases outside gene matches: 6. The CDR3 DNA sequence: TGTGCCAGCAGGTGGGACAGGGGTAGTTACGAGCAGTACTTC. This sequence encodes CASRWDRGSYEQYF.

This chain links TRBV18 with TRBJ2-2; no definite D call. Trimming pared 1 base from V and 2 bases from J, leaving 8 bases between. CDR1 and CDR2 (germline): KGHSH, LQKENI. This CDR3 is built from 15 residues. DNA for the CDR3: TGTGCCAGCTCACCACGAACAGATAACACCGGGGAGCTGTTTTTT. The encoded protein is CASSPRTDNTGELFF. Together with reference TRBV18 and TRBJ2-2, the CDR3 gives the full variable domain: NAGVMQNPRHLVRRRGQEARLRCSPMKGHSHVYWYRQLPEEGLKFMVYLQKENIIDESGMPKERFSAEFPKEGPSILRIQQVVRGDSAAYFCASSPRTDNTGELFFGEGSRLTVL.

This chain uses TRBV18 with TRBJ1-1, with 7 bases lining up with TRBD1. Germline V gene data show CDR1 as KGHSH and CDR2 as LQKENI. The CDR3 has 14 amino acids. The ends lost 5 bases at V and 5 bases at J; junction bases unmatched: 8. As DNA, the CDR3 is TGTGCCAGCTCAGCGGGACAGCAGGAAACTGAAGCTTTCTTT. Its protein product is CASSAGQQETEAFF.

The chain combines TRBV7-2 with TRBJ2-7; 12 nucleotides agree with TRBD2. From germline, CDR1 is SGHTA and CDR2 FQGNSA. V was clipped by 8 bases and J by 6 bases; unmatched bases: 5. The CDR3 is made up of 13 amino acids. CDR3 residues: CASGGLAGTEQYF. The CDR3 DNA reads TGTGCCAGCGGTGGACTAGCGGGAACCGAGCAGTACTTC.

The chain recombines TRBV7-2 with TRBJ2-2, with 11 bases matching TRBD2. Germline CDR1 SGHTA, CDR2 FQGNSA. This CDR3 has 12 amino acids. The CDR3 sequence is CAASGRSGELFF. The CDR3 DNA is TGTGCGGCTAGCGGGAGGAGCGGGGAGCTGTTTTTT.

The chain combines TRBV6-1 with TRBJ1-2; D gene ambiguous. This CDR3 contains 13 residues. Looked up from germline, CDR1 is MNHNS and CDR2 is SASEGT. V gave up 6 bases and J gave up 8 bases, with 16 bases separating them. The CDR3 DNA reads as TGTGCCAGCAGGCTGGAGGAGACCGGGGGCTACACCTTC. Translation: CASRLEETGGYTF.

The chain links TRBV13 to TRBJ2-1, with 9 positions matching TRBD2. The V gene's germline CDR1 is PRHDT and CDR2 FYEKMQ (reference sequence). The CDR3 totals 14 residues. The junction had 8 bases not matched to a gene; V was cut back by 7 bases and J by 7 bases. DNA of the CDR3: TGTGCCAGCACCCTAGCGGGACCTCGAAATGAGCAGTTCTTC. It is translated as CASTLAGPRNEQFF.

The sample holds a few counts of this clone. This chain links TRBV27 with TRBJ2-7; D might be TRBD2 (6 bases). Germline V gene lookup returns CDR1 MNHEY and CDR2 SMNVEV (reference sequence). The CDR3 contains 17 residues. V was pared by 0 bases and J by 3 bases, with 18 bases between. The DNA of the CDR3 is TGTGCCAGCAGTTTATCGGGACTGGCCCTAAGCAGCTACGAGCAGTACTTC. The encoded protein is CASSLSGLALSSYEQYF.

The rearrangement joins TRBV30 to TRBJ2-3; tentative D call: TRBD2 (7 bases). Germline CDR1 and CDR2: GTSNPN and SVGIG (reference sequence). Trimming shortened V by 2 bases and J by 5 bases, and 14 bases separated the two germline ends. CDR3 length: 14 amino acids. CDR3 nucleotides: TGTGCCTGGAGTCGCGGGGGCTCAGGAGATACGCAGTATTTT. Amino acids: CAWSRGGSGDTQYF.

The rearrangement links TRBV29-1 to TRBJ2-1; 8 positions agree with TRBD2. J lost 1 base, V lost 6 bases, and 5 bases had no gene match. Per the germline V gene, CDR1 is SQVTM and CDR2 is ANQGSEA. This CDR3 contains 14 residues. In DNA, the CDR3 is TGCAGCGTGGATACTAGCGGATCCTACAATGAGCAGTTCTTC. This sequence encodes CSVDTSGSYNEQFF.

This clone was observed a handful of times. V gene TRBV2 combines with J gene TRBJ1-4, with no clear D. Germline lookup yields CDR1 SNHLY and CDR2 FYNNEI. Trimming cost V 0 bases and J 10 bases, with 9 bases left between them. This CDR3 contains 13 residues. CDR3 sequence (DNA): TGTGCCAGCAGTGAAGCGCCAGGTGGAAAACTGTTTTTT. This encodes CASSEAPGGKLFF.

The sample holds one count of this clone. The rearrangement joins TRBV30 to TRBJ1-2; tentatively, D is TRBD1 (6 bases). The V end was cut by 4 bases, the J end by 8 bases, with 14 bases between. The V gene's germline CDR1 is GTSNPN and CDR2 SVGIG (reference sequence). The CDR3 is made up of 12 amino acids. The CDR3 DNA sequence: TGTGCCTGGAATGTTGGGGGCCGAGGCTACACCTTC. Its translation is CAWNVGGRGYTF.

The chain employs TRBV7-3 and TRBJ2-5, with unresolved D. V shed 3 bases and J shed 6 bases, with 8 bases lying between them. This CDR3 contains 12 residues. Germline CDR1 and CDR2: SGHTA and FQGTGA. CDR3 bases: TGTGCCAGCAGCTTCGACGCGAAGACCCAGTACTTC. It is translated as CASSFDAKTQYF.

V and J are TRBV5-1 and TRBJ1-4; D possibly corresponds to TRBD1 (6 bases). CDR1 SGHRS and CDR2 YFSETQ come from the germline V gene. Trimming removed 4 bases from V and 7 bases from J, with 14 bases in between. The CDR3 contains 14 residues. CDR3 bases: TGCGCCAGCAGCCAACAGGGTGGGAGTGAAAAACTGTTTTTT. Protein: CASSQQGGSEKLFF.

A note on this clone: Other nucleotide sequences from this sample produce the same CDR3. The rearrangement uses TRBV9 and TRBJ1-1, with 7 nucleotides matching TRBD1. This CDR3 comprises 14 residues. The germline CDR1 and CDR2 sequences are SGDLS and YYNGEE. V shed 3 bases and J 1 base; nucleotides not matched to a gene: 3. CDR3 sequence reads: CASSGTGGNTEAFF. The CDR3 nucleotides read TGTGCCAGCAGCGGGACAGGAGGGAACACTGAAGCTTTCTTT.

This clone was counted a single time. The chain employs TRBV11-2 and TRBJ2-3; 10 positions agree with TRBD2. The CDR3 is 14 residues long. V lost 7 bases to trimming and J lost 8 bases; unmatched junction nucleotides: 9. The germline gives CDR1 SGHAT, CDR2 FQNNGV. CDR3 in amino acids: CASNSGLASGTQYF. The CDR3 DNA reads as TGTGCCAGCAACTCGGGACTAGCGAGCGGTACGCAGTATTTT. Full variable domain (rest looked up from reference TRBV11-2 and TRBJ2-3): EAGVAQSPRYKIIEKRQSVAFWCNPISGHATLYWYQQILGQGPKLLIQFQNNGVVDDSQLPKDRFSAERLKGVDSTLKIQPAKLEDSAVYLCASNSGLASGTQYFGPGTRLTVL.

The gene calls are TRBV7-2 and TRBJ2-7, with 7 bases matching TRBD1. Germline trimming cut 5 bases from V and 3 bases from J; bases unmatched to any gene: 10. The V gene's germline CDR1 is SGHTA and CDR2 FQGNSA. The CDR3 runs 15 residues. The CDR3, as DNA: TGTGCCAGCAGCCTAGGACCCTGGGACAGCTACGAGCAGTACTTC. Translation gives CASSLGPWDSYEQYF.

The V gene is TRBV7-3, the J gene TRBJ1-1; D perhaps matches TRBD1 (5 bases). The germline V and J ends were trimmed by 5 bases and 11 bases, with 15 bases remaining between them. Germline assignment: CDR1 SGHTA and CDR2 FQGTGA. The CDR3 covers 12 residues. CDR3 bases: TGTGCCAGCAGCGCCACTCAGGGTCTGGCTTTCTTT. This translates into CASSATQGLAFF.

The V gene is TRBV18, the J gene TRBJ2-3; no firm D call. With 3 bases removed from V and 8 bases from J, the gap between germline ends came to 15 bases. CDR1 is KGHSH, CDR2 LQKENI, per germline. This CDR3 spans 14 amino acids. CDR3 in DNA: TGTGCCAGCTCACCTTCCACTGACTCTGGTACGCAGTATTTT. It yields the protein CASSPSTDSGTQYF. The full variable domain, rest sourced from reference TRBV18 and TRBJ2-3, is NAGVMQNPRHLVRRRGQEARLRCSPMKGHSHVYWYRQLPEEGLKFMVYLQKENIIDESGMPKERFSAEFPKEGPSILRIQQVVRGDSAAYFCASSPSTDSGTQYFGPGTRLTVL.